This T cell receptor beta chain was recovered during a study of blood T cells in healthy people across ages (dated by TCRdb to between 2015 and 2017). Regarding the complete study: In model experiments, roughly one uniquely barcoded TCR beta cDNA molecule per two T cells was captured by template switching. To track age-related changes in TCR beta repertoire diversity, the study relied on deep sequencing normalized with unique cDNA molecular identifiers. The donors were split into four age groups: young (average 16 years), middle-aged (39), aged (more than 55) and long-lived (82). To avoid experimental bias, donors of different ages were distributed randomly across sequencing lanes. Two additional independent replicas of 1 million unique cDNA reads from the same blood draw were analyzed for two donors (one aged 18 to 29 and one aged 80 or older). What the work shows at the level of the full study, not this receptor alone: Since profiling was done on bulk unsorted PBMCs, naive and antigen-experienced compartments could not be conclusively compared. Estimates of total diversity based on one million sequenced T cells were regarded as lower bounds and as underestimates. Observed TCR beta diversity correlated strongly with the percentage of naive T cells measured by flow cytometry. Compared with the aged group, the long-lived group had more naive CD4+ T cells, fewer expanded clones and increased TCR diversity, a pattern suggesting age selection. As age increased, observed TCR beta diversity per million T cells dropped in a roughly linear way, and a significant reduction was already evident by age 40. Because the CMV infection status of the donors was unknown, age-related changes in expanded clonotypes may potentially have been confounded.

About this clonotype itself: Its antigen is currently not known. The junction differs from germline at one of its ends, possibly a read error.

The approximately 41 donors, aged about 6 to 95 years, were systemically healthy Caucasian individuals from Russia. Ten milliliters of peripheral blood were drawn from each donor into EDTA-treated Vacutainer tubes. Ficoll-Paque density-gradient centrifugation was used to isolate PBMCs, with at least 6.5 million obtained per sample. Total RNA, at least 5 micrograms per sample, was extracted from PBMCs with Trizol reagent. For every donor, an aliquot of PBMCs went through flow cytometry to measure the percentages of naive CD45RAhigh/CD27high T cells. The protocol used for the library was 5' RACE. Sequenced on an Illumina HiSeq 2500. A second PCR of roughly 6 to 11 cycles was run with a J-beta primer mix and a sample-barcoded 5' primer. Each TCR beta cDNA molecule received a unique molecular identifier from a template-switch 5' adaptor carrying 12 random nucleotides. At least 2.5 million CDR3-containing paired-end reads were obtained from each sample. All of the RNA was converted into first-strand cDNA using the Mint cDNA synthesis kit, with a TRBC-specific oligonucleotide serving as the primer. Following uracil-DNA glycosylase treatment, a first 18-cycle PCR with universal primers M1SS and BC2_uni_R was performed on all cDNA. On the study's bioinformatics: Each sample was normalized by randomly selecting 1 million high-quality reads, each carrying a distinct molecular identifier. Reads sharing molecular identifiers were discarded rather than binned into consensus sequences. MiTCR, with a Q25 quality threshold and the strictest error-elimination algorithm, was used for CDR3 identification, clonotype clustering and error correction. A nonparametric unseen species model with Euler transformation was used to estimate a lower bound on total TCR beta diversity. TCRdb cleaned the public reads at Q25 with fastp, built clones with MiXCR and kept in-frame beta chains. Each CDR3 protein gets just one entry, which takes the most common genes and DNA from the rows behind it. TCRdb's processing, not the authors', yielded these V and J calls. The sample yields some 1.7 million distinct CDR3 sequences; approximately 28% were counted once. The ten largest make up approximately 7.7% of the sample.

The sample consisted of blood. The source of this sequence is a woman under 40 in good health.

The CDR3: CASSPQKGGSSYNEQFF. At the DNA level, the sequence is TGTGCCAGCAGTCCCCAGAAGGGAGGAAGCTCCTACAATGAGCAGTTCTTT. Recombination joined TRBV14 with TRBJ2-1, with TRBD2 as a weak D call on 6 bases. The CDR3 runs 17 residues from the cysteine to the phenylalanine. Here the CDR3 DNA is all that survives: 51 bases in frame from base 1. CDR1 SGHDN and CDR2 FVKESK are derived from the germline V gene.